The clone carrying this T cell receptor (beta chain) was counted once. Its specificity is not known. MiXCR, run by TCRdb on the reads, gives a single entry per CDR3 protein. The data hold roughly 280,000 distinct CDR3 sequences, with around 13% observed a single time. These data belong to a study of T cell repertoires in cytomegalovirus infection. The wider study: In public TCR beta signatures, there were indications of both CMV infection and matching HLA type. Study-wide results and limits: Cumulated frequencies of public TCR beta families served to identify carriers of CMV plus the relevant HLA. There were HLA-C-restricted CMV-specific TCR beta clonotypes dominating the ex vivo response.

The sample comprised PBMCs. The receptor's source is a human donor in good health (CMV status not recorded). Some clones in this sample may be carry-over from other donors' samples.

This CDR3 is CASRDSLYNSPLHF. The CDR3 DNA reads TGTGCCAGCAGGGACAGCCTTTATAATTCACCCCTCCACTTT. J is TRBJ1-6 and V is TRBV25-1, with a tentative D call TRBD1 (6 bases). The CDR3 consists of 14 residues. Germline CDR1 MGHDK, CDR2 SYGVNS. V shed 6 bases and J shed 4 bases, with 10 bases lying between them.